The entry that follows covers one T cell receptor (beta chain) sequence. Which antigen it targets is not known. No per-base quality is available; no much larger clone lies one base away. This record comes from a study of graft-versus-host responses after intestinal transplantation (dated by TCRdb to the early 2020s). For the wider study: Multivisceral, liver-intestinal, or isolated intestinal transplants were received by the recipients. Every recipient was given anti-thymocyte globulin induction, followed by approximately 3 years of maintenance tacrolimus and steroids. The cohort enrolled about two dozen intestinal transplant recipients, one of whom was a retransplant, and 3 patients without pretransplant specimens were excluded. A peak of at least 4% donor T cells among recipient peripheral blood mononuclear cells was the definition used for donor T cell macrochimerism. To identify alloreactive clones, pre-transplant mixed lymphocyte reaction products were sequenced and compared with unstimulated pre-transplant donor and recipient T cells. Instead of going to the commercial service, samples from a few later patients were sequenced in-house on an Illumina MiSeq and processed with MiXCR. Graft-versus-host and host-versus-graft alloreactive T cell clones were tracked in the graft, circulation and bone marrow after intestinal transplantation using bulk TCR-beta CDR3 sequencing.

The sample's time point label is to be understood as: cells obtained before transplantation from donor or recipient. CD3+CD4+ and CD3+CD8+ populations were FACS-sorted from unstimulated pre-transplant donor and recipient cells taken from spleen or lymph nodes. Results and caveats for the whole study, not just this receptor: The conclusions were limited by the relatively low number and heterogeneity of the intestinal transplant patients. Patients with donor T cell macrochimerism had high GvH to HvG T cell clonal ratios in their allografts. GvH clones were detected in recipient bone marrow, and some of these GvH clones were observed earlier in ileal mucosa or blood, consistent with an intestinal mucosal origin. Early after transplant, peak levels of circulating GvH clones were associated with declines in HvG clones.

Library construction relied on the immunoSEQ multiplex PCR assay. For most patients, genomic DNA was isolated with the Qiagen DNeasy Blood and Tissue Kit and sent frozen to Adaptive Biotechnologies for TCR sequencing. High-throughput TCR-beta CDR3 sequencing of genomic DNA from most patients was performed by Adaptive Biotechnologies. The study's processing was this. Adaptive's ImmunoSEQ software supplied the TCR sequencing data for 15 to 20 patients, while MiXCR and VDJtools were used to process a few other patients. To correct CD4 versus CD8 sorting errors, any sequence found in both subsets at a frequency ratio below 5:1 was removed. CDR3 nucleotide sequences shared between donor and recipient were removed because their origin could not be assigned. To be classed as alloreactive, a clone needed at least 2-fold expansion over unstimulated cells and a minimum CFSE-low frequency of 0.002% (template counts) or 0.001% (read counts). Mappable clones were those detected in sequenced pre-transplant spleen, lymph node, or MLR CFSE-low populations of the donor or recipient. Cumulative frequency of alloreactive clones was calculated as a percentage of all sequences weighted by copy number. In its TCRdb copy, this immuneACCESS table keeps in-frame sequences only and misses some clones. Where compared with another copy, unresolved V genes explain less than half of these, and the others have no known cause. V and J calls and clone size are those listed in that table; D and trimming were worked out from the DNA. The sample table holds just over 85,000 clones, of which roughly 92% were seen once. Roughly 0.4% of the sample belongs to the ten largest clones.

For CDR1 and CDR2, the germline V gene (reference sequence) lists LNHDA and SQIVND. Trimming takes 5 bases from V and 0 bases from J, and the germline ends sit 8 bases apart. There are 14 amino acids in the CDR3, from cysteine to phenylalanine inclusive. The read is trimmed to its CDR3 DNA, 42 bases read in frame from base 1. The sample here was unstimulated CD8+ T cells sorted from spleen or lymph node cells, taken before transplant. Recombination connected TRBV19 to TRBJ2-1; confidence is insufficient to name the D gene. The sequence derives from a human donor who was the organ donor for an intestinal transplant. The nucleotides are TGTGCCAGTAGTCCCCCAAACTCCTACAATGAGCAGTTCTTC. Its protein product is CASSPPNSYNEQFF.